The subject of this entry is one TCR beta chain. What this receptor recognizes is not known. Per-base qualities were not stored, and no clone one base away is much larger. This specimen belongs to a study of CD8 T cells in ankylosing spondylitis (TCRdb year 2017). Study-wide context: T cell receptor beta repertoires were profiled in healthy donors and ankylosing spondylitis patients so that disease-linked TCR variants could be found. The whole study cohort included 108 healthy donors and around 25 ankylosing spondylitis patients. Samples of peripheral blood were taken, and for ankylosing spondylitis patients, synovial fluid was collected as well.

Results and caveats for the whole study, not just this receptor: According to the report, matched synovial fluid samples from ankylosing spondylitis patients were significantly enriched for the disease-linked clones. Blood from ankylosing spondylitis patients appeared to be characterized by a TCR beta motif made up of eight highly homologous amino acid variants. The disease-linked clones showed a CD8+ phenotype and occurred at relatively low frequencies in peripheral blood. Some TCR beta motif variants had previously been reported in synovial fluid and blood of reactive arthritis patients, which suggested common disease-initiation mechanisms.

The instrument was an Illumina HiSeq 2500. Quantitative 5'-RACE with molecular barcodes was used to prepare TCR beta libraries. Regarding the original processing steps: To identify disease-linked TCR variants, a new computational method was used, one built on a probabilistic model of VDJ rearrangement. TCRdb reran the public reads through fastp at Q25 and MiXCR, keeping productive beta chains. All rows with the same CDR3 protein become a single entry with the most common DNA and genes. The V and J calls were not made by the authors but by TCRdb's processing. The table for this sample lists 650,000 to 800,000 distinct CDR3 sequences; around 17% of them were counted only once. 19% of the sample rests with the top ten. The junction shows trimming of 2 bases on V and 3 bases on J, plus 17 bases between the germline ends. The CDR3 runs 16 amino acids, cysteine and phenylalanine included. The read is trimmed to its CDR3 DNA, 48 bases read in frame from base 1. Taken from the germline V gene (reference sequence), the CDR1 and CDR2 loops are DFQATT and SNEGSKA.

The V gene is TRBV20-1 and the J gene is TRBJ2-1, with the D call perhaps TRBD1 or TRBD2, each one matching 5 bases. Sample: blood, either unsorted or a sorted T cell fraction (not recorded which). The TCR originated in a male donor with ankylosing spondylitis. In nucleotides, the sequence is TGCAGTGCTAGACCCTCCGGGACCCTGAACTACAATGAGCAGTTCTTC. This sequence encodes CSARPSGTLNYNEQFF.